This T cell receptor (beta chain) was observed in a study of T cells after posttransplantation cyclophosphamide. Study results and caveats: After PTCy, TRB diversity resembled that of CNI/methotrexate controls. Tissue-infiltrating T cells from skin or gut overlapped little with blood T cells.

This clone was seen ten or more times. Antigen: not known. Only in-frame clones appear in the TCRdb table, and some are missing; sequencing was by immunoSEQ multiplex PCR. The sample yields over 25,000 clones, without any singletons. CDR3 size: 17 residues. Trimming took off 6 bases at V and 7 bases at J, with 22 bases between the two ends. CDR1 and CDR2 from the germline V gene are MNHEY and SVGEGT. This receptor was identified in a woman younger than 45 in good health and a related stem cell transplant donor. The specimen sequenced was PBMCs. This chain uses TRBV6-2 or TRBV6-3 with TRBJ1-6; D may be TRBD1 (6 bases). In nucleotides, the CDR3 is TGTGCCAGCAGCTTCGACCCGACAGGAGACACGAATTCACCCCTCCACTTT. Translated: CASSFDPTGDTNSPLHF.